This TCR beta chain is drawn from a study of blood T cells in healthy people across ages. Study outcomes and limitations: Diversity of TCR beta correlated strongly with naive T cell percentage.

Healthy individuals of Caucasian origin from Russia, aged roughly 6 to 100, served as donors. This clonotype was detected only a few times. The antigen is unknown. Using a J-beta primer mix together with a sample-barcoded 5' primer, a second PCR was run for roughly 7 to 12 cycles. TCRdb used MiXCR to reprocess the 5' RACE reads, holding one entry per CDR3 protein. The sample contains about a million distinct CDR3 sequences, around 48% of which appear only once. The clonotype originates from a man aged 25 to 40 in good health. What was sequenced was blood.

DNA for the CDR3: TGCGCCAGCAGCCAAGATGGTTTGCGGGGGGGCACAGATACGCAGTATTTT. Translating gives CASSQDGLRGGTDTQYF. The rearrangement uses TRBV4-1 and TRBJ2-3; TRBD2 matches at 8 bases. V lost 0 bases to trimming and J lost 1 base; unmatched junction nucleotides: 6. Germline loops: CDR1 MGHRA, CDR2 YSYEKL. CDR3 length equals 17 residues.